This T cell receptor (beta chain) was found in a study of cytomegalovirus exposure and HLA in healthy donors. This clone was detected only once. Antigen unknown. PCR involved 60 Vbeta and 13 Jbeta primers. The protocol was immunoSEQ multiplex PCR, while the TCRdb copy is restricted to in-frame clones and leaves out a portion. The data hold 150,000 or so clones, with 60% to 85% observed a single time. The study's findings and limits: It was reportedly the case that the classifier diagnosed cytomegalovirus status with high specificity and sensitivity. An observed cluster of highly shared sequence variants was recorded as a likely sequencing artifact. Productive rates of about 87% or about 30% were seen for most TCR beta V segments in an earlier analysis.

The sequence was obtained from a woman aged 40 to 50 in good health and CMV-seronegative. The sequenced material came from PBMCs.

The CDR3 nucleotides are TGTGCCACCGGGAGGGGGAATAGCAATCAGCCCCAGCATTTT. Translating gives CATGRGNSNQPQHF. The chain is built from TRBV27 and TRBJ1-5; a weak D match, TRBD1 (6 bases). Trimming cost V 10 bases and J 0 bases, with 13 bases left between them. Germline CDR1 is MNHEY and CDR2 is SMNVEV (reference sequence). This CDR3 is built from 14 residues.